This entry lists 31 T cell receptor beta chains sequenced from one sample in a study of T cell repertoires in cytomegalovirus infection. TCRdb re-called the reads with MiXCR, one entry per CDR3 protein. The sample has about 830,000 distinct CDR3 sequences, less than 35% seen once. No cognate antigen is known for these TCRs. The sample was cultured CD8+ T cells from PBMCs, taken from culture after CMV antigen stimulation. These receptor sequences come from a human donor in good health (CMV status not recorded). Some clones in this sample may be carry-over from other donors' samples.

This clonotype has more than one count but fewer than ten. The chain employs TRBV6-5 and TRBJ1-3; 9 bases are a match to TRBD1. Trimming took 0 bases from V and 0 from J; bases not matched to a gene: 6. Germline V gives CDR1 MNHEY, CDR2 SVGAGI. The CDR3 spans 18 residues. CDR3 nucleotide sequence: TGTGCCAGCAGTTACTCGGGACAGGGCCTGAGCTCTGGAAACACCATATATTTT. Translating gives CASSYSGQGLSSGNTIYF.

This clonotype has only a few counts. V is TRBV5-6 and J is TRBJ1-1, with 7 bases that match TRBD1. Germline V CDR1 and CDR2: SGHDT, YYEEEE. V was clipped by 0 bases and J by 5 bases; unmatched bases: 7. The CDR3 consists of 15 residues. In DNA form, the CDR3 reads TGTGCCAGCAGCTTGGGGGACAGTATGGGGACTGAAGCTTTCTTT. Amino acids: CASSLGDSMGTEAFF.

This clonotype has a handful of counts. The chain has TRBV20-1 and TRBJ1-6, with no clear D. This CDR3 region has 15 residues. Trimming left V 2 bases short and J 7 bases short, with 15 bases between. Looked up from germline, CDR1 is DFQATT and CDR2 is SNEGSKA (reference sequence). The CDR3 sequence is CSARWMDLPNSPLHF. Here the CDR3 DNA reads TGCAGTGCTAGATGGATGGACCTACCCAATTCACCCCTCCACTTT.

This clonotype has more than one count but fewer than ten. The chain recombines TRBV6-1 with TRBJ1-1, with D unclear. CDR3 length equals 14 residues. Trimming cost V 7 bases and J 0 bases, with 12 bases left between them. The germline V gene has CDR1 MNHNS and CDR2 SASEGT. This CDR3 reads CASNPAAMNTEAFF. The CDR3 DNA reads TGTGCCAGCAACCCAGCCGCTATGAACACTGAAGCTTTCTTT.

There are many counts of this clonotype. This chain uses TRBV6-1 with TRBJ2-2; TRBD2 is a possible D gene (5 bases). Trimming took off 6 bases at V and 5 bases at J, with 13 bases between the two ends. Germline V gives CDR1 MNHNS, CDR2 SASEGT. This CDR3 has 14 amino acids. CDR3 in amino acids: CASRAGEGTGELFF. CDR3 bases: TGTGCCAGCAGGGCCGGGGAAGGTACCGGGGAGCTGTTTTTT.

CDR3 nucleotides: TGTGCCAGCAGCTTAAGGGACAGGGGGGCCCACGAGCAGTACTTC. Encoded protein: CASSLRDRGAHEQYF. The chain couples TRBV7-9 to TRBJ2-7, with TRBD1 identical over 11 bases. The ends lost 2 bases at V and 5 bases at J; junction bases unmatched: 5. This CDR3 comprises 15 residues. Germline CDR1 SEHNR, CDR2 FQNEAQ (reference sequence).

The chain has TRBV12-5 and TRBJ2-3; no clear D. From germline, CDR1 is LGHNT and CDR2 FRNRAP. Trimming took 0 bases from V and 1 from J, leaving 8 bases between them. The CDR3 extends over 15 amino acids. The CDR3 DNA follows: TGTGCTAGTGGTTTGGTACTTTCCGGCACAGATACGCAGTATTTT. It translates to CASGLVLSGTDTQYF.

V and J are TRBV12-3 or TRBV12-4 and TRBJ1-2; no reliable D call. The CDR3 runs 12 residues. V dropped 3 bases and J dropped 7 bases, with 9 bases sitting between them. CDR3 region: CASSFTTCGYTF. The CDR3 nucleotides are TGTGCCAGCAGTTTTACCACGTGTGGCTACACCTTC.

This clonotype was detected a few times. V usage is TRBV7-2 and J usage is TRBJ2-3, with 9 bases that match TRBD1. This CDR3 contains 16 residues. From germline, CDR1 is SGHTA and CDR2 FQGNSA. V dropped 4 bases and J dropped 1; count of bases not matched to a gene: 6. The CDR3 loop is CASSYRGREGTDTQYF. CDR3 coding DNA: TGTGCCAGCAGCTACAGGGGGCGAGAGGGCACAGATACGCAGTATTTT.

The rearrangement joins TRBV5-4 to TRBJ2-5; no definite D call. The germline V gene has CDR1 SGHNT and CDR2 YYREEE (reference sequence). The CDR3 has 8 amino acids. The CDR3 bases are TGTACGTGGGAGACCCAGTACTTC. Protein sequence: CTWETQYF.

The CDR3: CASSLVAEGGNTIYF. CDR3 sequence (DNA): TGTGCCAGCAGCTTAGTGGCGGAAGGTGGAAACACCATATATTTT. The chain joins TRBV7-2 to TRBJ1-3; D gene unclear. This CDR3 contains 15 residues. The V end was cut by 1 base, the J end by 3 bases, with 10 bases between. From germline, CDR1 is SGHTA and CDR2 FQGNSA.

There are a few counts of this clonotype. V and J are TRBV27 and TRBJ1-2; D not resolved. Germline V gene sequence: CDR1 MNHEY, CDR2 SMNVEV (reference sequence). The V gene lost 6 bases and the J gene lost 5 bases, with 10 bases spanning the gap. The CDR3 covers 12 residues. CDR3 residues: CASRGTLYGYTF. The CDR3 coding sequence is TGTGCCAGCAGAGGAACACTGTATGGCTACACCTTC.

The sample holds a few counts of this clonotype. The rearrangement joins TRBV20-1 to TRBJ2-7, with D perhaps TRBD1 or TRBD2 (5 bases each). The germline V gene encodes CDR1 DFQATT and CDR2 SNEGSKA (reference sequence). V dropped 4 bases and J dropped 0 bases, with 13 bases sitting between them. This CDR3 comprises 14 residues. The CDR3 region has the DNA TGCAGTGCTAAAACGGGACCCAGCTCCTACGAGCAGTACTTC. Translation: CSAKTGPSSYEQYF.

This rearrangement joins TRBV2 to TRBJ2-3, with D perhaps matching TRBD1 (7 bases). The CDR3 has 14 amino acids. Germline CDR1 reads SNHLY; CDR2 reads FYNNEI. The V and J ends lost 3 bases and 6 bases respectively, with 13 bases between them. The CDR3 coding sequence is TGTGCCAGCAGTGAGGAGGGGGCTGGGGATACGCAGTATTTT. Its protein is CASSEEGAGDTQYF.

V and J are TRBV19 and TRBJ1-5; no definite D call. CDR3 size: 15 residues. V was trimmed by 3 bases and J by 7 bases, leaving 16 bases between them. Germline V lookup: CDR1 LNHDA, CDR2 SQIVND (reference sequence). The CDR3 nucleotides read TGTGCCAGTAGTATTGGCAGGTCCTTCGGCCAGCCCCAGCATTTT. Its protein is CASSIGRSFGQPQHF.

The chain combines TRBV29-1 with TRBJ2-1; TRBD2 aligns across 9 bases. The CDR3 extends over 16 amino acids. With V trimmed by 1 base and J by 8 bases, 12 bases remained unmatched. Germline V lookup: CDR1 SQVTM, CDR2 ANQGSEA. CDR3 residues: CSVEGGGGGISDEQFF. In nucleotides, the CDR3 is TGCAGCGTTGAAGGAGGCGGGGGGGGGATTAGCGATGAGCAGTTCTTC.

The rearrangement uses TRBV7-4 and TRBJ2-7; 7 bases are a match to TRBD1. V lost 5 bases, J lost 2 bases, and 6 bases stayed unmatched. The CDR3 spans 14 residues. The V gene's germline CDR1 is SGHVT and CDR2 SQSDAQ. CDR3 sequence: CASSHTGTAYEQYF. The CDR3, as DNA: TGTGCCAGCAGCCACACCGGGACAGCCTACGAGCAGTACTTC.

This clonotype was picked up a small number of times. The chain combines TRBV15 with TRBJ2-5; TRBD2 is a possible D gene (6 bases). Germline V gene lookup returns CDR1 LNHNV and CDR2 YYDKDF (reference sequence). The CDR3 has 15 residues. V gave up 1 base and J gave up 4 bases, with 13 bases separating them. This CDR3 reads CATSRGHGAGETQYF. CDR3 sequence (DNA): TGTGCCACCAGCAGAGGGCATGGAGCGGGAGAGACCCAGTACTTC. The variable domain in full, with the rest retrieved from reference TRBV15 and TRBJ2-5, is DAMVIQNPRYQVTQFGKPVTLSCSQTLNHNVMYWYQQKSSQAPKLLFHYYDKDFNNEADTPDNFQSRRPNTSFCFLDIRSPGLGDTAMYLCATSRGHGAGETQYFGPGTRLLVL.

Worth noting for this clonotype: A much larger clone lies one base from this, so it may be a read error. V usage is TRBV4-1 and J usage is TRBJ1-6, with TRBD1 matching over 9 bases. From germline, CDR1 is MGHRA and CDR2 YSYEKL. The CDR3 is 15 amino acids. The CDR3 is CASSQGDRVNSLLHF. In nucleotides, the CDR3 is TGCGCCAGCAGCCAAGGGGACAGGGTAAATTCACTCCTCCACTTT.

The chain uses TRBV12-3 or TRBV12-4 and TRBJ2-7; D remains ambiguous. Between the trimmed V and J ends, which lost 0 bases and 7 bases, there was a span of 13 bases. The CDR3 runs 14 residues. CDR3: CASSLAVFTREQYF. CDR3 nucleotide sequence: TGTGCCAGCAGTTTAGCGGTCTTTACGAGGGAGCAGTACTTC.

This clonotype came up a few times. The V call is TRBV4-3, the J call TRBJ1-1; D is uncertain. This CDR3 has 15 residues. The ends were cut back, 6 bases at V and 1 base at J, with 15 bases in the middle. Germline V gene sequence: CDR1 LGHNA, CDR2 YSLEER. The CDR3 DNA reads as TGCGCCAGCAGGAAGATAAGGGCTACGAACACTGAAGCTTTCTTT. Its translation: CASRKIRATNTEAFF.

This clonotype was observed many times. This chain links TRBV12-3 or TRBV12-4 with TRBJ2-1, with D possibly matching TRBD2 (5 bases). Trimming pared 6 bases from V and 0 bases from J, leaving 12 bases between. This CDR3 is built from 15 residues. The DNA of the CDR3 is TGTGCCAGCAGCGCCGGGGAGAGCTCCTACAATGAGCAGTTCTTC. Translated: CASSAGESSYNEQFF.

The table lists this clonotype with many counts. The V call is TRBV7-6, the J call TRBJ2-5; 9 bases align to TRBD1. The germline V gene has CDR1 SGHVS and CDR2 FNYEAQ. Germline trimming cut 4 bases from V and 3 bases from J; bases unmatched to any gene: 3. The CDR3 extends over 14 amino acids. The CDR3 protein is CASSSGQGEETQYF. CDR3 coding DNA: TGTGCCAGCAGCTCGGGACAGGGAGAAGAGACCCAGTACTTC.

This clonotype was counted between two and nine times. The chain carries TRBV4-2 and TRBJ2-7; D is tentatively TRBD1 or TRBD2 (5 bases each). CDR1 and CDR2 (germline): LGHNA, YNFKEQ. Trimming took 3 bases from V and 2 from J, leaving 8 bases between them. This CDR3 is built from 13 residues. CDR3 amino acids: CASSQGEAYEQYF. For the CDR3, the DNA is TGTGCCAGCAGCCAGGGGGAAGCCTACGAGCAGTACTTC.

The chain's CDR3 is CASSAEQGIDTEAFF. The CDR3 DNA reads as TGTGCCAGCAGCGCGGAACAGGGGATAGACACTGAAGCTTTCTTT. The J gene is TRBJ1-1, the V gene TRBV7-9, with 7 bases identical to TRBD1. The V and J ends lost 5 bases and 3 bases, in that order; junction bases with no gene match: 9. CDR1 is SEHNR, CDR2 FQNEAQ, per germline (reference sequence). This CDR3 has 15 amino acids.

The chain links TRBV6-2 or TRBV6-3 to TRBJ2-3; D assignment may be TRBD1 or TRBD2 (6 bases each). V was cut by 1 base and J by 7 bases, with 15 bases left in between. Germline V gives CDR1 MNHEY, CDR2 SVGEGT. This CDR3 is built from 15 residues. The DNA for the CDR3 is TGTGCCAGCAGTTACTACGGGACTGGGGGCCATACGCAGTATTTT. Protein sequence: CASSYYGTGGHTQYF.

The CDR3: CASSELGQGDTDTQYF. DNA of the CDR3: TGCGCCAGCAGTGAGCTGGGACAGGGGGATACAGATACGCAGTATTTT. The chain links TRBV10-1 to TRBJ2-3; 11 bases are shared with TRBD1. CDR3 length: 16 amino acids. The ends lost 2 bases at V and 3 bases at J; junction bases unmatched: 4. In germline, CDR1 is WNHNN, CDR2 SYGVQD (reference sequence).

The CDR3 loop reads CASTRDIEYEQYF. The CDR3 nucleotides are TGTGCCAGCACCCGGGACATTGAGTACGAGCAGTACTTC. The V call is TRBV5-4, the J call TRBJ2-7, with D possibly TRBD1 on 6 matching bases. Trimming pared 6 bases from V and 4 bases from J, leaving 14 bases between. The CDR3 contains 13 residues. Germline CDR1 and CDR2: SGHNT and YYREEE (reference sequence).

The chain has TRBV27 and TRBJ1-2, with 9 bases identical to TRBD1. Germline CDR1 MNHEY, CDR2 SMNVEV (reference sequence). This CDR3 spans 15 amino acids. V lost 5 bases and J lost 6; bases outside the gene matches: 10. The CDR3, as DNA: TGTGCCAGCAGTCCCGGGACAGGGTGGTTGGATGGCTACACCTTC. It translates to CASSPGTGWLDGYTF.

This clonotype was detected ten times or more. The V call is TRBV12-3 or TRBV12-4, the J call TRBJ2-6; D gene uncertain. The germline V and J ends were trimmed by 6 bases and 10 bases, with 7 bases remaining between them. CDR3 size: 11 residues. CDR3 DNA: TGTGCCAGCAGGGAAGGTAACGTCCTGACTTTC. It specifies CASREGNVLTF.

Regarding this clonotype: A much larger clonotype is one base distant, so this may be a read error. The gene calls are TRBV7-2 and TRBJ2-1; tentative D call: TRBD2 (6 bases). The germline V gene encodes CDR1 SGHTA and CDR2 FQGNSA. The CDR3 has 15 residues. CDR3: CANSLVSGWDNEQFF. Written as DNA, the CDR3 is TGTGCCAACAGCTTGGTTAGCGGATGGGACAATGAGCAGTTCTTC. Using reference TRBV7-2 and TRBJ2-1 for the parts outside the CDR3, the full variable domain is GAGVSQSPSNKVTEKGKDVELRCDPISGHTALYWYRQSLGQGLEFLIYFQGNSAPDKSGLPSDRFSAERTGGSVSTLTIQRTQQEDSAVYLCANSLVSGWDNEQFFGPGTRLTVL.